A selection of T cell receptor beta chains follows, all from one sample in a study of blood T cell repertoires in COVID-19. The protocol was immunoSEQ multiplex PCR, while the TCRdb copy is restricted to in-frame clones and leaves out a portion. The data contain about 59,000 clones, about four fifths of them singletons. Sequencing used peripheral blood. These receptors all stem from a woman aged 80 or older with active or convalescent COVID-19. The CDR3 runs from the conserved cysteine through the conserved F or W. A D gene is named only where the DNA matches it firmly. The size entry is marked missing in some rows and otherwise reads once, few, many or a size class.

size	V	D	J	CDR3	DNA
-	TRBV5-4	TRBD2	TRBJ2-3	CASSFTSGGAPDTQYF	TGTGCCAGCAGTTTTACTAGCGGGGGGGCCCCAGATACGCAGTATTTT
-	TRBV5-1	-	TRBJ1-1	CASRHTNTEAFF	TGCGCCAGCCGCCACACGAACACTGAAGCTTTCTTT
once	TRBV11-2	-	TRBJ1-1	CASSLAGLEDAFF	TGTGCCAGCAGCTTAGCGGGACTGGAGGACGCTTTCTTT
-	TRBV28	TRBD1	TRBJ1-6	CASSSHRQGVKMVSPLHF	TGTGCCAGCAGTTCTCATCGACAGGGCGTGAAGATGGTATCACCCCTCCACTTT
-	TRBV2	TRBD1	TRBJ1-4	CASSVTGGKEKLFF	TGTGCCAGCAGTGTGACAGGGGGCAAAGAAAAACTGTTTTTT
-	TRBV4-3	-	TRBJ1-6	CASSQDTGGHRYNSPLHF	TGCGCCAGCAGCCAAGATACTGGCGGACACCGATATAATTCACCCCTCCACTTT
-	TRBV14	TRBD1	TRBJ1-1	CASSQAGQRNTEAFF	TGTGCCAGCAGCCAGGCGGGACAGCGGAACACTGAAGCTTTCTTT
-	TRBV28	-	TRBJ2-1	CALGGRSYNEQFF	TGTGCCCTCGGGGGTCGTTCCTACAATGAGCAGTTCTTC
-	TRBV4-3	-	TRBJ2-1	CASSQVKGDFYNEQFF	TGCGCCAGCAGCCAAGTAAAAGGGGATTTCTACAATGAGCAGTTCTTC
-	TRBV7-9	TRBD1	TRBJ1-4	CASSPSTGGFEKLFF	TGTGCCAGCAGCCCTTCGACAGGGGGCTTCGAAAAACTGTTTTTT
-	TRBV24-1	-	TRBJ2-2	CATSVGSGYTGELFF	TGTGCCACCAGTGTGGGTAGCGGATACACCGGGGAGCTGTTTTTT
-	TRBV4-2	-	TRBJ2-7	CASSQDRQTVTYEQYF	TGTGCCAGCAGCCAAGATCGCCAGACAGTCACCTACGAGCAGTACTTC
-	TRBV6-2/TRBV6-3	-	TRBJ1-1	CASSPNTRDRGAFF	TGTGCCAGCAGTCCCAATACCCGCGACCGGGGGGCTTTCTTT
-	TRBV7-8	-	TRBJ1-2	CASSLGDSQSPNYGYTF	TGTGCCAGCAGCTTAGGTGACAGCCAGTCTCCTAACTATGGCTACACCTTC
-	TRBV4-2	-	TRBJ1-1	CASSQTGLNTEAFF	TGTGCCAGCAGCCAAACAGGATTGAACACTGAAGCTTTCTTT
once	TRBV18	-	TRBJ1-6	CASSPEVANSPLHF	TGTGCCAGCTCACCAGAGGTAGCCAATTCACCCCTCCACTTT
-	TRBV6-6	TRBD1	TRBJ1-2	CASSYDRGRYGYTF	TGTGCCAGCAGTTACGACAGGGGAAGGTATGGCTACACCTTC
-	TRBV19	-	TRBJ1-3	CASTPLGGSFSGNTIYF	TGTGCCAGTACCCCCCTGGGAGGATCCTTCTCTGGAAACACCATATATTTT
few	TRBV5-4	-	TRBJ2-3	CASSLGQVTDTQYF	TGTGCCAGCAGCTTGGGACAGGTTACAGATACGCAGTATTTT
-	TRBV7-2	TRBD2	TRBJ2-3	CASSSPGGGARTDTQYF	TGTGCCAGCAGCTCGCCGGGCGGGGGGGCTCGCACAGATACGCAGTATTTT
-	TRBV6-5	-	TRBJ1-1	CASSYSAGRTEAFF	TGTGCCAGCAGTTACTCGGCGGGGAGGACTGAAGCTTTCTTT
-	TRBV12-5	-	TRBJ1-1	CASGLPGGPEAFF	TGTGCTAGTGGTTTACCGGGGGGGCCGGAAGCTTTCTTT
-	TRBV2	-	TRBJ1-6	CASSVGGSSYNSPLHF	TGTGCCAGCAGTGTGGGCGGGAGCTCCTATAATTCACCCCTCCACTTT
-	TRBV24-1	-	TRBJ1-5	CATSDTRTGSGSNQPQHF	TGTGCCACCAGTGACACTCGGACGGGCAGCGGTAGCAATCAGCCCCAGCATTTT
-	TRBV6-2/TRBV6-3	TRBD2	TRBJ2-3	CASSYLAGGPADTQYF	TGTGCCAGCAGTTACTTGGCGGGGGGGCCGGCAGATACGCAGTATTTT
-	TRBV5-1	-	TRBJ1-2	CASSLGFEAPAIGYTF	TGCGCCAGCAGCTTGGGCTTCGAGGCACCAGCTATTGGCTACACCTTC
once	TRBV6-5	TRBD1	TRBJ2-5	CASSYLGGTGQETQYF	TGTGCCAGCAGTTACTTAGGGGGCACGGGGCAAGAGACCCAGTACTTC
-	TRBV11-2	-	TRBJ2-5	CASSLDWRGPQETQYF	TGTGCCAGCAGCTTAGATTGGAGGGGACCCCAAGAGACCCAGTACTTC
-	TRBV6-2/TRBV6-3	TRBD2	TRBJ2-6	CASSSGTSGVQMTNVLTF	TGTGCCAGCAGTTCCGGGACTAGCGGGGTACAGATGACCAACGTCCTGACTTTC
-	TRBV18	-	TRBJ2-7	CASSPTGTSYEQYF	TGTGCCAGCTCACCAACAGGAACGTCCTACGAGCAGTACTTC
-	TRBV5-6	-	TRBJ1-3	CASSQIGVLANTIYF	TGTGCCAGCAGCCAAATCGGGGTTCTGGCGAACACCATATATTTT
-	TRBV5-6	-	TRBJ1-2	CASSLVGANNYGYTF	TGTGCCAGCAGCTTGGTGGGGGCGAATAACTATGGCTACACCTTC
once	TRBV27	TRBD2	TRBJ2-7	CASSFGGGIYEQYF	TGTGCCAGCAGTTTTGGGGGGGGAATTTACGAGCAGTACTTC